This T cell receptor beta chain came from a study of shared clonotypes between healthy human individuals. Findings and limits, study-wide: Owing to a small donor count, the genetic and exposure-history diversity represented was limited. Naive subsets generally exceeded memory subsets in estimated richness. Clonotype sharing levels among donors were expected to vary with sequencing depth.

V was clipped by 0 bases and J by 0 bases, with 24 bases between them. The CDR3 runs 21 residues. Germline V CDR1 and CDR2: MNHNS, SASEGT. Clones were read by immunoSEQ multiplex PCR, and TCRdb kept only the in-frame ones, dropping some. Of some 2.1 million clones listed, about 95% are singletons. The naive CD8 fraction comprised CD45RO-negative cells positively selected for CCR7 and excluded terminally differentiated effector memory CD45RA+ cells. Comment on this clone: Antigen unknown.

This clonotype originated in a man in his late teens or twenties in good health. V is TRBV6-1 and J is TRBJ1-3; D gene unclear. Sequencing input: naive CD8+ T cells sorted from blood. The CDR3 spells CASSEAPPAVDITDSGNTIYF. Written as DNA, the CDR3 is TGTGCCAGCAGTGAAGCGCCTCCGGCGGTAGATATAACGGACTCTGGAAACACCATATATTTT.